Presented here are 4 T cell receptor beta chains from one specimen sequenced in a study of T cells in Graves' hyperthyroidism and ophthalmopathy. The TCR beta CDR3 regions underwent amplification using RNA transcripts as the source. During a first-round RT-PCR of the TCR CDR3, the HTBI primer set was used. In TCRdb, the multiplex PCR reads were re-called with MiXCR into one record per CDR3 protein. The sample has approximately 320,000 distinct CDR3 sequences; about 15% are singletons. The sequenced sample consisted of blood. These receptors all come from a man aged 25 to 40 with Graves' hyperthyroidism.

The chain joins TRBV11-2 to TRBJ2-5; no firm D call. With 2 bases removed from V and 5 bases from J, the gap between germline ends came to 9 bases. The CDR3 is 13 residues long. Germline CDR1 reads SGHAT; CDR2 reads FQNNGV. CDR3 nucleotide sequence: TGTGCCAGCAGCTTACCCGACGTGGAGACCCAGTACTTC. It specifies CASSLPDVETQYF.

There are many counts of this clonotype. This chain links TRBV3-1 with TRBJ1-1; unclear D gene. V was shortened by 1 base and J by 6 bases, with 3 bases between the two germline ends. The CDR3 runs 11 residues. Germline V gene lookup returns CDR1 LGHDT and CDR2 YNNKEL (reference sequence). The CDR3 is CASSQAAEAFF. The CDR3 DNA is TGTGCCAGCAGCCAAGCCGCTGAAGCTTTCTTT.

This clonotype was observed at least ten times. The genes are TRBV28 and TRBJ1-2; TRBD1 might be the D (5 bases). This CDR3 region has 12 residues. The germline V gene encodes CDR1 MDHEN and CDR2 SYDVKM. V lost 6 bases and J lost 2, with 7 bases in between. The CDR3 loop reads CASSRGNYGYTF. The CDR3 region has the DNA TGTGCCAGCAGCCGGGGGAACTATGGCTACACCTTC.

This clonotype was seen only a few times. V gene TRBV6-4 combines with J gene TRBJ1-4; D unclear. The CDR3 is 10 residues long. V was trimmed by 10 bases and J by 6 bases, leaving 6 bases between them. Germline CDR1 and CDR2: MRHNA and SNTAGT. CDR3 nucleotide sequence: TGTGCCACCCCCGATGAAAAACTGTTTTTT. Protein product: CATPDEKLFF.